This T cell receptor (beta chain) was documented in a study of CD8 T cells in ankylosing spondylitis. Findings and limits, study-wide: For ankylosing spondylitis blood, a TCR beta motif of under ten highly homologous variants appeared characteristic.

The germline V and J ends were trimmed by 6 bases and 4 bases, with 12 bases remaining between them. CDR3 length: 13 residues. Looked up from germline, CDR1 is MNHEY and CDR2 is SVGAGI. With respect to this clonotype: Its antigen is not known.

TCRdb redid the calling of the 5' RACE reads with MiXCR, one entry per CDR3 protein. The table records approximately 500,000 distinct CDR3 sequences, about 13% of them present only once. Sequenced sample: blood, either unsorted or a sorted T cell fraction (not recorded which). The V call is TRBV6-5, the J call TRBJ1-1; no reliable D call. The sequence derives from a male donor with ankylosing spondylitis. The CDR3 DNA reads TGTGCCAGCAGCAACTGGAGGGTCACTGAAGCTTTCTTT. Residues: CASSNWRVTEAFF.